One sample yielded the 10 T cell receptor beta chains listed below, sequenced in a study of control samples from healthy donors and cancer patients (dated by TCRdb to 2020 to 2022). The library was made by the immunoSEQ multiplex PCR assay. The source is immuneACCESS, and TCRdb retained only in-frame sequences with V and J called. Part of the clones is not carried over; for the studies checked, unresolved V genes explain less than half of this, and the remainder is unexplained. Recorded for this sample are about 270,000 clones; over 75% of them occurred a single time. Of the sample, approximately 12% falls within the top ten clones. The sample was PBMCs. The source of these receptors is a woman in her fifties or sixties with lung cancer.

V usage is TRBV7-8 and J usage is TRBJ1-2; D not resolved. Trimming shortened V by 7 bases and J by 8 bases, and 14 bases separated the two germline ends. Germline V lookup: CDR1 SGHVS, CDR2 FQNEAQ. The CDR3 extends over 12 amino acids. CDR3 protein: CASKVGDNGYTF. The CDR3 coding sequence is TGTGCCAGCAAGGTCGGTGACAACGGCTACACCTTC. The full variable domain, in which reference TRBV7-8 and TRBJ1-2 provide the parts outside the CDR3, is GAGVSQSPRYKVAKRGQDVALRCDPISGHVSLFWYQQALGQGPEFLTYFQNEAQLDKSGLPSDRFFAERPEGSVSTLKIQRTQQEDSAVYLCASKVGDNGYTFGSGTRLTVV.

The J gene is TRBJ1-5, the V gene TRBV7-8; D gene unclear. The CDR3 sequence is 14 residues long. Germline V gene lookup returns CDR1 SGHVS and CDR2 FQNEAQ. Trimming removed 1 base at V and 7 bases at J, with 11 bases between. The CDR3 reads CASSLDPGWQPQHF. The DNA for the CDR3 is TGTGCCAGCAGCTTAGACCCGGGATGGCAGCCCCAGCATTTT.

The V and J genes are TRBV19 and TRBJ1-2, with a weak D call TRBD1 (5 bases). This CDR3 is built from 14 residues. The germline V gene has CDR1 LNHDA and CDR2 SQIVND (reference sequence). Trimming left V 7 bases short and J 3 bases short, with 15 bases between. Here the CDR3 reads CASIERGMHYGYTF. In DNA, the CDR3 is TGTGCCAGTATCGAAAGGGGCATGCACTATGGCTACACCTTC.

V is TRBV6-6 and J is TRBJ2-1; 7 bases are a match to TRBD1. This CDR3 comprises 13 residues. The germline gives CDR1 MNHNY, CDR2 SVGAGI (reference sequence). J lost 9 bases, V lost 6 bases, and 8 bases had no gene match. In nucleotides, the CDR3 is TGTGCCAGCAGCCGGGGACAGATCGTTGAGCAGTTCTTC. Its translation is CASSRGQIVEQFF.

This rearrangement joins TRBV9 to TRBJ2-3; 11 nucleotides line up with TRBD1. The germline V gene has CDR1 SGDLS and CDR2 YYNGEE. The CDR3 extends over 16 amino acids. With 4 bases clipped from V and 5 bases from J, the junction kept 9 bases outside the gene matches. The CDR3 bases are TGTGCCAGCAGCCCCGTAGGGACAGGGGGTTTAGATACGCAGTATTTT. Translating it yields CASSPVGTGGLDTQYF.

This clone was picked up a small number of times. V gene TRBV11-2 combines with J gene TRBJ1-3; perhaps TRBD1 as D (5 bases). The germline gives CDR1 SGHAT, CDR2 FQNNGV. The V and J ends lost 5 bases and 1 base respectively, with 9 bases between them. This CDR3 comprises 14 residues. CDR3 sequence reads: CASSRQGSGNTIYF. The CDR3 DNA reads as TGTGCCAGCAGCCGGCAGGGTTCTGGAAACACCATATATTTT.

The CDR3 sequence: CASMRQGASQPQHF. The CDR3 region has the DNA TGTGCCAGCATGAGACAGGGGGCTTCTCAGCCCCAGCATTTT. The chain joins TRBV6-5 to TRBJ1-5, with 10 bases identical to TRBD1. The trim removed 7 bases at V and 6 bases at J, leaving 6 bases unmatched. The germline V gene encodes CDR1 MNHEY and CDR2 SVGAGI. The CDR3 is 14 residues long.

This clone was observed a single time. The chain links TRBV5-8 to TRBJ1-1, with 8 bases matching TRBD1. V was pared by 4 bases and J by 1 base, with 3 bases of the junction left unmatched. The CDR3 loop spans 14 amino acids. Germline V CDR1 and CDR2: SGHTS, YDEGEE. The CDR3 nucleotides are TGTGCCAGCAGCGCCGGGACAGGGAACACTGAAGCTTTCTTT. It encodes CASSAGTGNTEAFF.

The chain recombines TRBV7-3 with TRBJ1-6; no clear D gene. Looked up from germline, CDR1 is SGHTA and CDR2 is FQGTGA. V lost 2 bases and J 5 bases, leaving 10 bases between the germline ends. The CDR3 extends over 15 amino acids. The CDR3 sequence: CASSLYGYHNSPLHF. CDR3 coding DNA: TGTGCCAGCAGCTTATACGGGTACCATAATTCACCCCTCCACTTT.

CDR3 region: CASSEVFYGYTF. The DNA of the CDR3 is TGTGCCAGCAGTGAAGTCTTCTATGGCTACACCTTC. The chain recombines TRBV6-1 with TRBJ1-2, with unresolved D. The V end lost 1 base, the J end lost 4 bases, and 4 bases lay between the germline ends. The CDR3 is 12 residues long. The germline V gene has CDR1 MNHNS and CDR2 SASEGT.